This T cell receptor beta chain was found in a study of T cells in Graves' hyperthyroidism and ophthalmopathy. RNA transcripts gave rise to amplified TCR beta CDR3 regions. HTBI primers were employed in a first-round RT-PCR of the TCR CDR3. TCRdb used MiXCR to reprocess the multiplex PCR reads, holding one entry per CDR3 protein. This table has around 250,000 distinct CDR3 sequences, approximately 15% appearing once. The CDR3 consists of 14 residues. Trimming stripped 0 bases from V and 8 bases from J, with 11 bases between. Germline assignment: CDR1 MNHNS and CDR2 SASEGT. This clonotype has at least ten counts.

The chain combines TRBV6-1 with TRBJ2-1; no definite D call. The receptor's source is a woman aged 35 to 49 with Graves' hyperthyroidism that later progressed to Graves' ophthalmopathy. The sample comprised blood. For the CDR3, the DNA is TGTGCCAGCAGTGAAGCTTGGCGAGGCCATGAGCAGTTCTTC. It specifies CASSEAWRGHEQFF.